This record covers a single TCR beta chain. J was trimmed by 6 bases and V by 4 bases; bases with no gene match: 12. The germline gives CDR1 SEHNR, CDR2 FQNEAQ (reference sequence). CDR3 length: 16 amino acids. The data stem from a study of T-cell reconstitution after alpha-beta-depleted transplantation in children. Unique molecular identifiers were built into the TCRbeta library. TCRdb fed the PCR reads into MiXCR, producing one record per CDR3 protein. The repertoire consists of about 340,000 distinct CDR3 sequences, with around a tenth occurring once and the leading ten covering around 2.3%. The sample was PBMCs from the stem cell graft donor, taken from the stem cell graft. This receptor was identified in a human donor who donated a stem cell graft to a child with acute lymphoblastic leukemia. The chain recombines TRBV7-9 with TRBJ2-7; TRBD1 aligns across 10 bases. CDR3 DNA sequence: TGTGCCAGCAGCTCTAGTATAGGGGACAGGGGCTCCGAGCAGTACTTC. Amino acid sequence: CASSSSIGDRGSEQYF.